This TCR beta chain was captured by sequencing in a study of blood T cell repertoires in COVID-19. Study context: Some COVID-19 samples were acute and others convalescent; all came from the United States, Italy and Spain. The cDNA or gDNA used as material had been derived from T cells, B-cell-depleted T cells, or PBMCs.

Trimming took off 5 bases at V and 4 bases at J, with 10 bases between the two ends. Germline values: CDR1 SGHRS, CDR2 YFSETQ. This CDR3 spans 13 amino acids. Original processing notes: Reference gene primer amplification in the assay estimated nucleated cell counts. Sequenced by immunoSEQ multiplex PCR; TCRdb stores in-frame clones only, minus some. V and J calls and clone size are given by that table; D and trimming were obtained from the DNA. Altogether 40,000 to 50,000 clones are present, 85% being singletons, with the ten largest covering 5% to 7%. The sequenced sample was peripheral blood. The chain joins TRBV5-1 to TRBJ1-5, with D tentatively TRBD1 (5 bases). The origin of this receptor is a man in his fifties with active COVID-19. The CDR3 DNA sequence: TGCGCCAGCAGTGCGGAGGGGAATCAGCCCCAGCATTTT. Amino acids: CASSAEGNQPQHF.